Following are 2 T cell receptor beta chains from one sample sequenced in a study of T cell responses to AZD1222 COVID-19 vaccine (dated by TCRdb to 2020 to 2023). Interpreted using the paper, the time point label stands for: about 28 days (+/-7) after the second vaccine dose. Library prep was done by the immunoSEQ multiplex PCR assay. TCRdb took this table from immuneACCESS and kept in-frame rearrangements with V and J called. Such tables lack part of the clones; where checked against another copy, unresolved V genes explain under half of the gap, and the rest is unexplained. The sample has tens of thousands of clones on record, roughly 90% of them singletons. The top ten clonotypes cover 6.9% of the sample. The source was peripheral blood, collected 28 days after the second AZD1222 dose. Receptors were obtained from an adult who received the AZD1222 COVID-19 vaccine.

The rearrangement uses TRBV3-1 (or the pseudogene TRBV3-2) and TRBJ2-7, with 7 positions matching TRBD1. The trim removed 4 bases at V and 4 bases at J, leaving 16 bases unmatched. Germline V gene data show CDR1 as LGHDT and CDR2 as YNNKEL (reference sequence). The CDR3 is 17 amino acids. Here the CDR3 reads CASSPDNLAGTAYEQYF. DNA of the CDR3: TGTGCCAGCAGCCCGGACAACCTCGCCGGGACAGCGTACGAGCAGTACTTC.

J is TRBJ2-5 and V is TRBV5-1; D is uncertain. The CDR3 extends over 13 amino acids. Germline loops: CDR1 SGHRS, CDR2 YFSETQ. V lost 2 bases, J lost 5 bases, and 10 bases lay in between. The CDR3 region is CASSLSPWETQYF. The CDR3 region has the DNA TGCGCCAGCAGCTTATCCCCATGGGAGACCCAGTACTTC.